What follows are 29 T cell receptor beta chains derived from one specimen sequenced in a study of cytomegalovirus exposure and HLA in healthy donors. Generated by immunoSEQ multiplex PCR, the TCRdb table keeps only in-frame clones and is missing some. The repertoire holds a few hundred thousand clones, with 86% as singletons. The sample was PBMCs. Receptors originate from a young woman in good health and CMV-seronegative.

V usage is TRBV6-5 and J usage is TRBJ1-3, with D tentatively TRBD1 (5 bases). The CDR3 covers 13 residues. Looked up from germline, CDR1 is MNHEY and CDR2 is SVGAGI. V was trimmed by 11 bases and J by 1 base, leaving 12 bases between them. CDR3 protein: CAVGERSGNTIYF. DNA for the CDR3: TGTGCCGTAGGGGAAAGGTCTGGAAACACCATATATTTT.

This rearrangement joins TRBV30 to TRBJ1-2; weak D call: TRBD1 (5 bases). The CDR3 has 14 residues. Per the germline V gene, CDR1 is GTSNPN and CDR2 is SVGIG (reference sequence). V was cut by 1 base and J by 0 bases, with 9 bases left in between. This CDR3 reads CAWSARQSNYGYTF. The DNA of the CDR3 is TGTGCCTGGAGTGCACGACAGTCTAACTATGGCTACACCTTC.

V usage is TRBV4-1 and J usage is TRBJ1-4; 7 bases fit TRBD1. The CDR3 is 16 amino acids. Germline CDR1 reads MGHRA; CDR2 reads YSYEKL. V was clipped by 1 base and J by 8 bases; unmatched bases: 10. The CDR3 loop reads CASSQGLTGRNEKLFF. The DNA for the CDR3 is TGCGCCAGCAGCCAAGGCCTGACAGGGAGAAACGAAAAACTGTTTTTT.

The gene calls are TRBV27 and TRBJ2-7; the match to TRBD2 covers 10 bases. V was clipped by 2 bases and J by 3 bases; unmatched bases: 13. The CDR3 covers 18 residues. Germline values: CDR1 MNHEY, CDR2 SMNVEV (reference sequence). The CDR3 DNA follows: TGTGCCAGCAGTTTACGAGCCCCCGGACTAGCGGAAATCTACGAGCAGTACTTC. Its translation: CASSLRAPGLAEIYEQYF.

CDR3: CSVRPHRDEQYF. For the CDR3, the DNA is TGCAGCGTTCGGCCCCACAGGGACGAGCAGTACTTC. The rearrangement uses TRBV29-1 and TRBJ2-7, with D maybe TRBD1 (6 bases). Germline V gives CDR1 SQVTM, CDR2 ANQGSEA. Trimming cost V 5 bases and J 5 bases, with 13 bases left between them. The CDR3 extends over 12 amino acids.

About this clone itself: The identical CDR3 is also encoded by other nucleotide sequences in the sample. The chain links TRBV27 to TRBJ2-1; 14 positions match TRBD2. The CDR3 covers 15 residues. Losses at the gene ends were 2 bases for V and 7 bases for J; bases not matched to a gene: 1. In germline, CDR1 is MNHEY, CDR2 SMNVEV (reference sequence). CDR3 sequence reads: CASSLGTSGRNEQFF. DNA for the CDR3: TGTGCCAGCAGTTTAGGGACTAGCGGGAGAAATGAGCAGTTCTTC.

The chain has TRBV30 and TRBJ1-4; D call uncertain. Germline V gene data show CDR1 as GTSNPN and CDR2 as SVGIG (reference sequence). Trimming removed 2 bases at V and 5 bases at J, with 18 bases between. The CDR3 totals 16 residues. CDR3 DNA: TGTGCCTGGAGTAACCTCCATATGGCCAGAAATGAAAAACTGTTTTTT. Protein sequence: CAWSNLHMARNEKLFF.

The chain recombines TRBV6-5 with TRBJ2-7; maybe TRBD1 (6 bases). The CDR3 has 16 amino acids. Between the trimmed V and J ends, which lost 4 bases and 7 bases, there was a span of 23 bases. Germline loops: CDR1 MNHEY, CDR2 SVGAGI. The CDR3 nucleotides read TGTGCCAGCAGTTCTGATACCGGGACACCGAGGGAGGAGCAGTACTTC. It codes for CASSSDTGTPREEQYF.

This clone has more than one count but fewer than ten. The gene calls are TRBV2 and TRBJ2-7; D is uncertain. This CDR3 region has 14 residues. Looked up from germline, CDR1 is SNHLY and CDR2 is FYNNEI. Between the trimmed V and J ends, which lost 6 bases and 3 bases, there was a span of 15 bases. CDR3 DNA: TGTGCCAGCAGGAACCGGGTGGATTACTACGAGCAGTACTTC. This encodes CASRNRVDYYEQYF.

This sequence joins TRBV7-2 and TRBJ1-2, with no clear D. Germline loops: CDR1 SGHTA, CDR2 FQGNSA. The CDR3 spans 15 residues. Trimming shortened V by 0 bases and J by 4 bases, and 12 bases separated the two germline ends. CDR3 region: CASSLAAGEPYGYTF. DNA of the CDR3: TGTGCCAGCAGCTTAGCGGCAGGTGAACCCTATGGCTACACCTTC.

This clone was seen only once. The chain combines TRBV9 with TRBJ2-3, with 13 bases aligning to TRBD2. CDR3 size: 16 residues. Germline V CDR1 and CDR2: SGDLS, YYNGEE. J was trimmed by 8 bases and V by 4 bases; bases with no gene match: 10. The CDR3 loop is CASSFRLAGGLFTQYF. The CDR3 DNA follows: TGTGCCAGCAGCTTTCGACTAGCGGGGGGCCTATTTACGCAGTATTTT.

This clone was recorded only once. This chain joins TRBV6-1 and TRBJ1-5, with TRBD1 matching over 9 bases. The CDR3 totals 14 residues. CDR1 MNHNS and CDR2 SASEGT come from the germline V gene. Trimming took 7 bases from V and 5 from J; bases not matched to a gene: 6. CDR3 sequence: CASIPQGADQPQHF. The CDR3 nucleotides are TGTGCCAGCATTCCACAGGGGGCAGATCAGCCCCAGCATTTT.

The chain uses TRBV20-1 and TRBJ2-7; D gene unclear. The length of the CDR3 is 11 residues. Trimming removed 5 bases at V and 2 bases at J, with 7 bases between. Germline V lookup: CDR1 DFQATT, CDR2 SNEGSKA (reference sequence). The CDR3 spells CSAPLPYEQYF. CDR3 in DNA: TGCAGTGCTCCCCTTCCCTACGAGCAGTACTTC.

CDR3: CASSTQGYEQYF. The CDR3 nucleotides are TGTGCCAGTAGTACACAGGGCTACGAGCAGTACTTC. The chain joins TRBV19 to TRBJ2-7; a weak D match, TRBD1 (6 bases). The ends were cut back, 4 bases at V and 3 bases at J, with 7 bases in the middle. CDR1 LNHDA and CDR2 SQIVND come from the germline V gene (reference sequence). The CDR3 is made up of 12 amino acids. Combining the CDR3 with reference TRBV19 and TRBJ2-7 gives the whole variable domain DGGITQSPKYLFRKEGQNVTLSCEQNLNHDAMYWYRQDPGQGLRLIYYSQIVNDFQKGDIAEGYSVSREKKESFPLTVTSAQKNPTAFYLCASSTQGYEQYFGPGTRLTVT.

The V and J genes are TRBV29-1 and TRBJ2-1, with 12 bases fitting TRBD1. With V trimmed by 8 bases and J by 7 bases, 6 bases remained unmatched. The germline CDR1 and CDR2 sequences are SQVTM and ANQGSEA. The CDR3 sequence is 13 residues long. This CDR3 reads CSMGQGARNEQFF. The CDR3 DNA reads TGCAGCATGGGACAGGGGGCGAGGAATGAGCAGTTCTTC.

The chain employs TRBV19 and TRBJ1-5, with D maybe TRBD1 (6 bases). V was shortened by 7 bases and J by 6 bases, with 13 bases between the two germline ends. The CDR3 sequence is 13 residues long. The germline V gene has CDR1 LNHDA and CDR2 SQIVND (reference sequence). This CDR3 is CASNRQERQPQHF. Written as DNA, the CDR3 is TGTGCCAGTAACCGACAGGAACGTCAGCCCCAGCATTTT.

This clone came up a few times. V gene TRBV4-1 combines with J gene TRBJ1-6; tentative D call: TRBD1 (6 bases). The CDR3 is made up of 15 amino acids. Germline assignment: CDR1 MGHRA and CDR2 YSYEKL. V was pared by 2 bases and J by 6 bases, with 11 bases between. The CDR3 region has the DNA TGCGCCAGCAGCCAACGTCGACAGGTTAATTCACCCCTCCACTTT. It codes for CASSQRRQVNSPLHF.

As DNA, the CDR3 is TGTGCCAGCAGCCCTACCCTTAACCGGGACAGGGGAATATCCTACGAGCAGTACTTC. Its protein product is CASSPTLNRDRGISYEQYF. The rearrangement joins TRBV28 to TRBJ2-7, with TRBD1 matching 10 bases. There are 19 residues in the CDR3. V lost 6 bases and J lost 1; bases outside the gene matches: 18. Germline V gives CDR1 MDHEN, CDR2 SYDVKM. The full variable domain, completed using reference TRBV28 and TRBJ2-7, is DVKVTQSSRYLVKRTGEKVFLECVQDMDHENMFWYRQDPGLGLRLIYFSYDVKMKEKGDIPEGYSVSREKKERFSLILESASTNQTSMYLCASSPTLNRDRGISYEQYFGPGTRLTVT.

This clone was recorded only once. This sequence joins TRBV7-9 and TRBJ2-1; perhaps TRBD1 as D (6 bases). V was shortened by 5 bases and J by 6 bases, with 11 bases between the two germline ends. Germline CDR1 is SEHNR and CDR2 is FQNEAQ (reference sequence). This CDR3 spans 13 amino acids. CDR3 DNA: TGTGCCAGCAGCACAACAGGGAGCAATGAGCAGTTCTTC. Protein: CASSTTGSNEQFF.

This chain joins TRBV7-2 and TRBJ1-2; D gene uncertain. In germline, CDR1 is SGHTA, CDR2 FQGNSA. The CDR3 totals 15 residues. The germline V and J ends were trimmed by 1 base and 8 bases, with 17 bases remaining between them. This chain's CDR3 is CASSLVFSQSGGYTF. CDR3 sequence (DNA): TGTGCCAGCAGCTTAGTGTTTAGCCAGAGTGGGGGCTACACCTTC.

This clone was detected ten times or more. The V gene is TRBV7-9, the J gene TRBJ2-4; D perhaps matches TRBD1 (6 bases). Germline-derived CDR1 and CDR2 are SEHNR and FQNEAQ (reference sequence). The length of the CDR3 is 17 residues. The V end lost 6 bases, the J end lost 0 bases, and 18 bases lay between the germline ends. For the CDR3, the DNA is TGTGCCAGCAGTTCAACTCAGGGGAACATAGCCAAAAACATTCAGTACTTC. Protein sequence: CASSSTQGNIAKNIQYF. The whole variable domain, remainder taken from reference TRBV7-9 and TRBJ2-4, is DTGVSQNPRHKITKRGQNVTFRCDPISEHNRLYWYRQTLGQGPEFLTYFQNEAQLEKSRLLSDRFSAERPKGSFSTLEIQRTEQGDSAMYLCASSSTQGNIAKNIQYFGAGTRLSVL.

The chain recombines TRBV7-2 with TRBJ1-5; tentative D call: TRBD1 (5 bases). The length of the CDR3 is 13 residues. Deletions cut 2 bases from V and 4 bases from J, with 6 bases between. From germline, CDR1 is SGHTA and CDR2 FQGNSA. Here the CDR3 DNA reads TGTGCCAGCAGCTTAACAGGTAATCAGCCCCAGCATTTT. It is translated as CASSLTGNQPQHF.

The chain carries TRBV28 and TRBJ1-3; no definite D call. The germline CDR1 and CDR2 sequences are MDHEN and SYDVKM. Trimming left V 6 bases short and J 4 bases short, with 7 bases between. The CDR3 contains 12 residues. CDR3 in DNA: TGTGCCAGCAGAATAGCAGGAAACACCATATATTTT. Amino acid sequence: CASRIAGNTIYF. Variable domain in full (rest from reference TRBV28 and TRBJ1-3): DVKVTQSSRYLVKRTGEKVFLECVQDMDHENMFWYRQDPGLGLRLIYFSYDVKMKEKGDIPEGYSVSREKKERFSLILESASTNQTSMYLCASRIAGNTIYFGEGSWLTVV.

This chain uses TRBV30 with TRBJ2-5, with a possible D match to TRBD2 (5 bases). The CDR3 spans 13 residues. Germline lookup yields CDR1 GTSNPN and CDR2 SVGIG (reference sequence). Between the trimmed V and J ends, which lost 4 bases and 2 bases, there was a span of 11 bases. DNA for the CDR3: TGTGCCTGGATCTCGGACTTTCAAGAGACCCAGTACTTC. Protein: CAWISDFQETQYF.

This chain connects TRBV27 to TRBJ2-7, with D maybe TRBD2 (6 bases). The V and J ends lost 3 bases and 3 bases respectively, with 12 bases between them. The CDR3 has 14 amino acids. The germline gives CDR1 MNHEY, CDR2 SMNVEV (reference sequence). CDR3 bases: TGTGCCAGCAGTTTGGCCGGGAGCGGCTACGAGCAGTACTTC. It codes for CASSLAGSGYEQYF.

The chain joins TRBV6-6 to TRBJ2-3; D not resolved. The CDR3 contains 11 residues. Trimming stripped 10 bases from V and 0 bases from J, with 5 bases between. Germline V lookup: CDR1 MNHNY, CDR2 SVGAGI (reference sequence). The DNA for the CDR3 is TGTGCCACGACTAGCACAGATACGCAGTATTTT. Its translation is CATTSTDTQYF.

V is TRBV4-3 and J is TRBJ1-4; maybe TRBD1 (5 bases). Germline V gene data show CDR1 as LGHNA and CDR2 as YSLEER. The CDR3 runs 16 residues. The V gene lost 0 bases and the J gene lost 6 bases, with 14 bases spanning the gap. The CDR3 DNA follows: TGCGCCAGCAGCCAAGACCGGCGGGGGGTTTATGAAAAACTGTTTTTT. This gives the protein CASSQDRRGVYEKLFF.

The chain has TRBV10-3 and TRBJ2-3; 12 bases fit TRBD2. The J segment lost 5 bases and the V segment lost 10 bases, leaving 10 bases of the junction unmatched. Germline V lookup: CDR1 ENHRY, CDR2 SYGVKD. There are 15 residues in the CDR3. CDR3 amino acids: CATDSSGGVVDTQYF. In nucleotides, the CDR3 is TGTGCCACCGACTCTAGCGGGGGGGTGGTAGATACGCAGTATTTT.

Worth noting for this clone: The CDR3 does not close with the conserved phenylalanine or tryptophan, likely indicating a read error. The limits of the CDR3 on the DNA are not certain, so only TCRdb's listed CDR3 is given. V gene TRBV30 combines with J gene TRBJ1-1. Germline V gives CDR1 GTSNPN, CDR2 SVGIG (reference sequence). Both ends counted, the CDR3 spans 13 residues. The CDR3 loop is CAWSERESRIGCP.